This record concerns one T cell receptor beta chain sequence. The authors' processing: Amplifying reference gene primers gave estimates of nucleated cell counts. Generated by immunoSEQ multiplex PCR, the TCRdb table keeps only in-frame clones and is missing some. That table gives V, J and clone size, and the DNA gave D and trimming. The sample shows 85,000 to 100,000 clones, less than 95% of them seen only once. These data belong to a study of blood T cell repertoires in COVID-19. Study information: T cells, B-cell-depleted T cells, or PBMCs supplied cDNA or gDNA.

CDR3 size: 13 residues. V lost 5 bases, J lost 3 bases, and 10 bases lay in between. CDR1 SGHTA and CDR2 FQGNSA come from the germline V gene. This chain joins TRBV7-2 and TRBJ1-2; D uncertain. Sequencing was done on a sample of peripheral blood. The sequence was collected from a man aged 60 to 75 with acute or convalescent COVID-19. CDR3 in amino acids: CASSPTGDYGYTF. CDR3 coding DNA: TGTGCCAGCAGCCCCACCGGAGACTATGGCTACACCTTC.